Below, one T cell receptor (beta chain) is given with its context. Antigen specificity is unknown. This sample was taken from a study of lymphopenia after photon versus proton radiotherapy. V gave up 5 bases and J gave up 2 bases, with 16 bases separating them. This CDR3 contains 15 residues. Assay used: immunoSEQ multiplex PCR; TCRdb lists only in-frame clones, some missing. In the table there are 35,000 to 50,000 clones, about 80% of which are singletons. Study-level points and caveats: In patients who died, overall survival fell as post-nadir TCR diversity dropped more. After lymphocyte nadir, photon-treated repertoires showed oligoclonal expansion, especially CD8+ Temra. Better survival with proton therapy was suggested as possible, not demonstrated.

This chain uses TRBV23-1 with TRBJ2-7; maybe TRBD1 (5 bases). TRBV23-1 is an ORF, with its function uncertain. Specimen: peripheral blood, collected from a patient treated with proton-based radiotherapy. The sequence came from a woman aged 70-85 years with pancreatic cancer. CDR3 nucleotides: TGCGCCAGCAGTAACTCTCAGGGTGGTACCTACGAGCAGTACTTC. It yields the protein CASSNSQGGTYEQYF.